Each of the 14 T cell receptor beta chains below was sequenced from the same sample in a study of type 1 regulatory T cells. These receptors have no known antigen. TCRdb itself ran the reads through MiXCR, one entry per CDR3 protein. The sample includes about 14,000 distinct CDR3 sequences, approximately 13% seen only once; the top ten take about 16%. Sequences were obtained from cultured T cells, either the whole culture or a sorted T cell fraction (not recorded which). All receptors come from a human donor in good health.

The chain is built from TRBV4-1 and TRBJ2-7, with D possibly TRBD2 on 6 matching bases. This CDR3 has 13 residues. The V end lost 6 bases, the J end lost 9 bases, and 18 bases lay between the germline ends. Germline-derived CDR1 and CDR2 are MGHRA and YSYEKL. The CDR3 DNA sequence: TGCGCCAGCAGGCGGGACCTAAAGGGCGGGCAGTACTTC. Its protein product is CASRRDLKGGQYF.

This sequence joins TRBV7-9 and TRBJ2-5; D is unclear. Germline values: CDR1 SEHNR, CDR2 FQNEAQ (reference sequence). The V gene lost 4 bases and the J gene lost 7 bases, with 16 bases spanning the gap. This CDR3 is 14 amino acids long. The CDR3 DNA sequence: TGTGCCAGCAGCTATTACAGCGAGTCGGGGACCCAGTACTTC. Residues: CASSYYSESGTQYF. Full variable domain (missing parts from reference TRBV7-9 and TRBJ2-5): DTGVSQNPRHKITKRGQNVTFRCDPISEHNRLYWYRQTLGQGPEFLTYFQNEAQLEKSRLLSDRFSAERPKGSFSTLEIQRTEQGDSAMYLCASSYYSESGTQYFGPGTRLLVL.

Only a few counts were recorded for this clonotype. V and J are TRBV7-9 and TRBJ2-1; D ambiguous. CDR3 length: 15 residues. The germline CDR1 and CDR2 sequences are SEHNR and FQNEAQ (reference sequence). V was cut by 5 bases and J by 0 bases, with 11 bases left in between. The CDR3: CASSLGQISYNEQFF. CDR3 sequence (DNA): TGTGCCAGCAGCCTTGGGCAGATCTCCTACAATGAGCAGTTCTTC.

This clonotype was found many times. The chain couples TRBV3-1 to TRBJ2-2; 7 bases align to TRBD2. The J segment lost 3 bases and the V segment lost 4 bases, leaving 11 bases of the junction unmatched. CDR3 length equals 17 residues. The germline V gene has CDR1 LGHDT and CDR2 YNNKEL (reference sequence). This chain's CDR3 is CASSRLTSAPYTGELFF. Here the CDR3 DNA reads TGTGCCAGCAGCCGATTAACTAGCGCCCCGTACACCGGGGAGCTGTTTTTT.

Ten or more counts support this clonotype. V and J are TRBV7-2 and TRBJ2-1; unclear D gene. Per germline, CDR1 SGHTA and CDR2 FQGNSA. CDR3 size: 16 residues. The V gene lost 3 bases and the J gene lost 2 bases, with 14 bases spanning the gap. The CDR3 sequence: CASSLVSRVPYNEQFF. In DNA form, the CDR3 reads TGTGCCAGCAGCTTGGTGTCAAGGGTCCCCTACAATGAGCAGTTCTTC.

V and J are TRBV24-1 and TRBJ1-4; TRBD1 agrees at 9 bases. CDR3 length: 15 amino acids. CDR1 is KGHDR and CDR2 is SFDVKD in the germline V gene. The J segment lost 7 bases and the V segment lost 4 bases, leaving 6 bases of the junction unmatched. The CDR3 spells CATSDPRQGGEKLFF. Here the CDR3 DNA reads TGTGCCACCAGTGACCCCCGACAGGGGGGTGAAAAACTGTTTTTT.

This rearrangement joins TRBV5-1 to TRBJ2-7; the match to TRBD2 covers 10 bases. Per the germline V gene, CDR1 is SGHRS and CDR2 is YFSETQ. The CDR3 is made up of 15 amino acids. Losses at the gene ends were 4 bases for V and 4 bases for J; bases not matched to a gene: 8. The DNA of the CDR3 is TGCGCCAGCAGCCCGGATAGCGGGAGGCCATACGAGCAGTACTTC. Translated: CASSPDSGRPYEQYF.

Concerning this clonotype: In this CDR3 the conserved last residue, phenylalanine or tryptophan, is missing, so a read error is likely. This chain uses TRBV5-1 with TRBJ2-3, with TRBD2 identical over 10 bases. The CDR3 sequence is 16 residues long. From germline, CDR1 is SGHRS and CDR2 YFSETQ. V lost 8 bases and J lost 5; bases outside the gene matches: 14. CDR3 DNA sequence: TGCGCCAGTCGAACGGGACTAGCGACTTTATTAGATACGCAGTATCGT. Its protein is CASRTGLATLLDTQYR.

This clonotype came up many times. The rearrangement uses TRBV28 and TRBJ2-5; 7 bases fit TRBD2. There are 14 residues in the CDR3. The V segment lost 5 bases and the J segment 6 bases; nucleotides outside the gene matches: 9. Germline CDR1 MDHEN, CDR2 SYDVKM. The DNA of the CDR3 is TGTGCCAGCAGTCCCGGGGGGAGCCAGAAGACCCAGTACTTC. Translating it yields CASSPGGSQKTQYF.

In this sample, this clonotype turned up many times. V usage is TRBV30 and J usage is TRBJ2-3; 9 nucleotides match TRBD2. Germline lookup yields CDR1 GTSNPN and CDR2 SVGIG (reference sequence). The length of the CDR3 is 15 residues. Trimming at V came to 0 bases and at J to 7 bases, leaving 8 bases not matched to a gene. CDR3: CAWSVITSGLYTQYF. The CDR3, as DNA: TGTGCCTGGAGTGTAATAACTAGCGGGCTATATACGCAGTATTTT.

The rearrangement joins TRBV7-2 to TRBJ2-3, with 9 nucleotides matching TRBD2. Germline values: CDR1 SGHTA, CDR2 FQGNSA. Trimming at V came to 1 base and at J to 4 bases, leaving 6 bases not matched to a gene. The CDR3 is 16 amino acids. This CDR3 reads CASSLVMAGGADTQYF. The CDR3 DNA reads as TGTGCCAGCAGCTTAGTAATGGCGGGAGGGGCAGATACGCAGTATTTT. Together with reference TRBV7-2 and TRBJ2-3, the CDR3 gives the full variable domain: GAGVSQSPSNKVTEKGKDVELRCDPISGHTALYWYRQSLGQGLEFLIYFQGNSAPDKSGLPSDRFSAERTGGSVSTLTIQRTQQEDSAVYLCASSLVMAGGADTQYFGPGTRLTVL.

This clonotype was seen many times. The gene calls are TRBV5-1 and TRBJ2-2, with TRBD2 matching 8 bases. The trim removed 4 bases at V and 5 bases at J, leaving 7 bases unmatched. CDR3 length: 15 residues. CDR1 is SGHRS and CDR2 is YFSETQ in the germline V gene. CDR3 loop: CASSPGTSKTGELFF. CDR3 nucleotide sequence: TGCGCCAGCAGCCCCGGGACTAGTAAGACCGGGGAGCTGTTTTTT.

In its sample, this clonotype was seen many times. The chain has TRBV28 and TRBJ2-1; 14 nucleotides align to TRBD2. Germline CDR1 MDHEN, CDR2 SYDVKM. The CDR3 runs to 17 residues. The ends lost 6 bases at V and 2 bases at J; junction bases unmatched: 6. CDR3 bases: TGTGCCAGCAGGGGACTAGCGGGAGCCGTCGCCTACAATGAGCAGTTCTTC. Its translation: CASRGLAGAVAYNEQFF.

This clonotype came up a few times. The CDR3 protein is CASSPGYGDQPQHF. DNA for the CDR3: TGTGCCAGCTCACCGGGGTATGGCGATCAGCCCCAGCATTTT. This rearrangement joins TRBV18 to TRBJ1-5; D ambiguous. This CDR3 has 14 residues. Trimming removed 3 bases at V and 5 bases at J, with 11 bases between. Germline V gives CDR1 KGHSH, CDR2 LQKENI.